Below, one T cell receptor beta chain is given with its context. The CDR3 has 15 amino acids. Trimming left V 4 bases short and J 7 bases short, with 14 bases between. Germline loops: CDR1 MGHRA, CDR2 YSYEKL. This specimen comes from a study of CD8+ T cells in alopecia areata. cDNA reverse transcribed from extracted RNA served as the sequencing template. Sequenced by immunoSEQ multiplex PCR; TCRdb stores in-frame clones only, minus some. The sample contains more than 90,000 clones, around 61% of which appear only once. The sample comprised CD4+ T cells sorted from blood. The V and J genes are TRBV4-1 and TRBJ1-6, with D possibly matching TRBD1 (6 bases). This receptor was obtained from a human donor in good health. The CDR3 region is CASSPLGGPNSPLHF. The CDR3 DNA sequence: TGCGCCAGCAGCCCCCTCGGGGGCCCGAATTCACCCCTCCACTTT.